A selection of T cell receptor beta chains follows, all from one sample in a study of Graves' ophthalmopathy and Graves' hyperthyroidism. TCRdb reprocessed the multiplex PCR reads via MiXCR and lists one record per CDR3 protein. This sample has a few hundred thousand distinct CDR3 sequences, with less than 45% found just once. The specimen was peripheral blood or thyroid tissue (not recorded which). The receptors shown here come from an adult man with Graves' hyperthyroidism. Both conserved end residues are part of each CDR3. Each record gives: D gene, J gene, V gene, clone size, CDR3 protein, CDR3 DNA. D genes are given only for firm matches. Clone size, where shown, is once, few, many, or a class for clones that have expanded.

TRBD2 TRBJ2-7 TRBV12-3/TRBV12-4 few CASSSSGDYEQYF TGTGCCAGCAGCTCTAGCGGGGATTACGAGCAGTACTTC
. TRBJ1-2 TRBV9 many CASSVGGPNYGYTF TGTGCCAGCAGCGTAGGGGGGCCTAACTATGGCTACACCTTC
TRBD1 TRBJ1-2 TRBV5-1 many CASSWGTGGVDTF TGCGCCAGCAGCTGGGGGACAGGAGGGGTTGACACCTTC
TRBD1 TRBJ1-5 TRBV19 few CASIGQGDKPQHF TGTGCCAGTATCGGACAGGGGGATAAGCCCCAGCATTTT
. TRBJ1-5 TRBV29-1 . CTMRDVGQETQHF TGCACCATGAGGGACGTTGGGCAAGAGACCCAGCATTTT
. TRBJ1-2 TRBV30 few CAWSVSGDYGYTF TGTGCCTGGAGTGTATCGGGAGACTATGGCTACACCTTC
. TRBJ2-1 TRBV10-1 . CASSESRRRASYNEQFF TGCGCCAGCAGTGAGTCGAGGCGCAGGGCATCCTACAATGAGCAGTTCTTC
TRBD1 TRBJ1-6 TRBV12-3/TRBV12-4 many CASSRQGISPLHF TGTGCCAGCTCAAGACAGGGAATCTCACCCCTCCACTTT
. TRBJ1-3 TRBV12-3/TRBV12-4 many CASRRTGIGNTIYF TGTGCCAGCAGACGTACAGGGATTGGAAACACCATATATTTT
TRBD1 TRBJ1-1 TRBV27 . CASKLLTGGTEAFF TGTGCCAGCAAACTACTAACAGGGGGCACTGAAGCTTTCTTT
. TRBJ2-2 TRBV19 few CASKTPEHTGELFF TGTGCCAGTAAAACCCCGGAGCACACCGGGGAGCTGTTTTTT
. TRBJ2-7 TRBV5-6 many CASSLGSPDYEQYF TGTGCCAGCAGCTTGGGTTCCCCAGACTACGAGCAGTACTTC
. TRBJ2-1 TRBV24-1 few CATSVGGGIYNEQFF TGTGCCACCAGTGTAGGGGGAGGGATCTACAATGAGCAGTTCTTC
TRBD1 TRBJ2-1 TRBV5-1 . CASSLGHRGTAEQFF TGCGCCAGCAGCTTGGGGCACAGGGGAACGGCTGAGCAGTTCTTC
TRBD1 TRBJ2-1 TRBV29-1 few CSVGRGQGPSGEQFF TGCAGCGTTGGGAGGGGACAGGGCCCCTCGGGGGAGCAGTTCTTC
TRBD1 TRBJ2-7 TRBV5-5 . CASSKDRGFYEQYF TGTGCCAGCAGCAAGGACAGGGGGTTCTACGAGCAGTACTTC
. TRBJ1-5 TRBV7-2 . CASSGLAGAQETQHF TGTGCCAGCAGCGGACTAGCGGGAGCCCAAGAGACCCAGCATTTT
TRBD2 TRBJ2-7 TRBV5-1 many CASSLERGSIYEQYF TGCGCCAGCAGCTTGGAGCGCGGGAGCATCTACGAGCAGTACTTC
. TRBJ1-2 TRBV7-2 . CASSLALDYRNYGYTF TGTGCCAGCAGCTTAGCGCTAGATTATAGAAACTATGGCTACACCTTC
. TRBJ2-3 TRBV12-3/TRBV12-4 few CASSLRPNTDTQYF TGTGCCAGCAGTTTACGACCGAACACAGATACGCAGTATTTT
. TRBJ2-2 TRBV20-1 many CSARALGIFSPGELFF TGCAGTGCTAGAGCCCTCGGTATTTTTAGCCCCGGGGAGCTGTTTTTT
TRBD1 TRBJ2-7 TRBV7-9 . CASSNQDRGYEQYF TGTGCCAGCAGCAACCAAGACAGGGGCTATGAGCAGTACTTC
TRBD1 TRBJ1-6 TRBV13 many CASSLRQGVGNSPLHF TGTGCCAGCAGCTTGCGACAGGGGGTAGGGAATTCACCCCTCCACTTT
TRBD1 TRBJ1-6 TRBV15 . CATSRGTGANSPLHF TGTGCCACCAGCAGAGGGACAGGGGCTAATTCACCCCTCCACTTT
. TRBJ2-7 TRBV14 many CASSHKSYEQYF TGTGCCAGCAGCCACAAATCCTACGAGCAGTACTTC
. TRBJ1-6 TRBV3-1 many CASSQGGTSPLHF TGTGCCAGCAGCCAAGGCGGAACTTCACCCCTCCACTTT
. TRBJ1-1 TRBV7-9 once CASSLAAGIGTPTEAFF TGTGCCAGCAGCTTAGCGGCCGGAATTGGGACCCCCACTGAAGCTTTCTTT
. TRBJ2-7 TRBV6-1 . CASSSLSLAAAYEQYF TGTGCCAGCAGTTCCCTATCGCTAGCTGCTGCCTACGAGCAGTACTTC
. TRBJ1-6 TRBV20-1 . CSARLTGNNSPLHF TGCAGTGCTAGACTCACAGGAAATAATTCACCCCTCCACTTT
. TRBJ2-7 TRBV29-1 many CSVARQDAYEQYF TGCAGCGTTGCCCGGCAAGACGCCTACGAGCAGTACTTC
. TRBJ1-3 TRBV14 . CASSPWEGSSGNTIYF TGTGCCAGCAGCCCGTGGGAGGGGAGCTCTGGAAACACCATATATTTT
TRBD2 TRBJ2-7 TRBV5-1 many CASSLGLAGGSPYEQYF TGCGCCAGCAGCCTAGGACTAGCGGGAGGTTCCCCCTACGAGCAGTACTTC
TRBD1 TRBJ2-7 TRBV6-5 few CASRRTGGEQYF TGTGCCAGCAGGAGGACAGGGGGTGAGCAGTACTTC
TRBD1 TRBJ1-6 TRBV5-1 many CASNSGTANSPLHF TGCGCCAGCAACTCCGGGACAGCTAATTCACCCCTCCACTTT
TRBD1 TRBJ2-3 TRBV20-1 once CSAGTGTDTQYF TGCAGTGCAGGGACAGGGACAGATACGCAGTATTTT
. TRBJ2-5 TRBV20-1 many CSAGIPFEQETQYF TGCAGTGCTGGTATCCCCTTCGAACAAGAGACCCAGTACTTC
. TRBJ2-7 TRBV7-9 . CASSPEVSSYEQYF TGTGCCAGCTCACCCGAGGTGAGCTCCTACGAGCAGTACTTC
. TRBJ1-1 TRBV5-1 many CASSFSTPEYEAFF TGCGCCAGCAGCTTTAGCACACCCGAGTATGAAGCTTTCTTT
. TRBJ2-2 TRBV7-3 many CASSLTGITDTGELFF TGTGCCAGCAGCTTGACCGGGATAACGGACACCGGGGAGCTGTTTTTT
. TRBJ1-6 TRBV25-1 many CASSDTGDYNSPLHF TGTGCCAGCAGTGACACGGGGGACTATAATTCACCCCTCCACTTT